One T cell receptor (beta chain) is described in this entry. The treatment denotes: around 19 received Ad26.COV2.S at low or high dose, single or two shots; 5 received placebo; per-sample allocation not given. Sampling was done on day 63 after the first vaccine or placebo injection. This record belongs to a study of Ad26.COV2.S vaccination and SARS-CoV-2 variants. The protocol was immunoSEQ multiplex PCR, while the TCRdb copy is restricted to in-frame clones and leaves out a portion. The repertoire has hundreds of thousands of clones, roughly 90% of them found once; the top ten carry about 1.5%. Trimming removed 3 bases at V and 1 base at J, with 7 bases between. This CDR3 has 13 amino acids. Germline CDR1 PRHDT, CDR2 FYEKMQ (reference sequence).

The material was peripheral blood, obtained in a trial of Ad26.COV2.S vaccine versus placebo. This clonotype originated in a person between 18 and 60 years old who received the Ad26.COV2.S COVID-19 vaccine or a placebo. This chain connects TRBV13 to TRBJ2-7; D is undetermined. The CDR3 DNA is TGTGCCAGCAGCTTGCTGGGGTCCTACGAGCAGTACTTC. Its protein product is CASSLLGSYEQYF.